This T cell receptor beta chain stems from a study of blood T cell repertoires in COVID-19. Study information: Acute and convalescent COVID-19 samples came from the United States, Italy and Spain. From T cells, B-cell-depleted T cells, or PBMCs came the material, which was cDNA or gDNA.

Sequencing was performed with immunoSEQ multiplex PCR; in TCRdb, only in-frame clones are kept and a portion is missing. This table holds tens of thousands of clones, under 80% found once. The CDR3 has 10 residues. CDR1 and CDR2 from the germline V gene are SGHTS and YDEGEE. Trimming shortened V by 2 bases and J by 9 bases, and 3 bases separated the two germline ends. The chain is built from TRBV5-8 and TRBJ2-1; D is unresolved. The clonotype comes from a man at least 80 years old with acute or convalescent COVID-19. Sequencing was performed on peripheral blood. The CDR3 protein is CASSFIEQFF. The CDR3 DNA is TGTGCCAGCAGCTTTATTGAGCAGTTCTTC.